What follows describes a single TCR beta chain. Its specificity is not known. This specimen comes from a study of T cell responses to AZD1222 COVID-19 vaccine. Study overall: Second-dose intervals of approximately 4 or approximately 12 weeks were pooled. The study, taken as a whole, reports: Repertoire samples came only from after the peak T cell response. Of the AZD1222 recipients, only 5 to 7 were seropositive at baseline. The span of vaccine-associated CD4 TCRs extended across spike, with dominance at 160-218 and 743-854.

TCRdb keeps only in-frame clones here, not all; method: immunoSEQ multiplex PCR. The repertoire holds some 97,000 clones, with 85% to 90% as singletons. Germline values: CDR1 LNHDA, CDR2 SQIVND (reference sequence). CDR3 length equals 14 residues. V dropped 1 base and J dropped 4 bases, with 10 bases sitting between them. The TCR sequence derives from an adult in good health. The sample here was peripheral blood, taken on day 0 of AZD1222 vaccination. The chain has TRBV19 and TRBJ1-1, with D perhaps TRBD1 (5 bases). For the CDR3, the DNA is TGTGCCAGTAGTATAGGGCGGGGCCTCACTGAAGCTTTCTTT. Translating it yields CASSIGRGLTEAFF.